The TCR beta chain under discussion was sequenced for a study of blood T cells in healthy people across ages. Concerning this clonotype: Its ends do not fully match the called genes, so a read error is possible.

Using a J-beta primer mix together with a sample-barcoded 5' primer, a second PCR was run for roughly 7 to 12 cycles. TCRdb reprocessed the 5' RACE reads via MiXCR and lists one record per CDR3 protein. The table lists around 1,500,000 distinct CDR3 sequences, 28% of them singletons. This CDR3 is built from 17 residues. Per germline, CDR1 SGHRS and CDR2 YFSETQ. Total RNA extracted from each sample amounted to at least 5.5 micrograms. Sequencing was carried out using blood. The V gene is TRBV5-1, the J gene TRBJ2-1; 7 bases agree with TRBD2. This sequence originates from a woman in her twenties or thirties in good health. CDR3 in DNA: TGCGCCGGCAGCTTGGAGTTGGCGGGAGAATCCTACAATGAGCAGTTCTTC. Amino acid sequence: CAGSLELAGESYNEQFF.